This TCR beta chain was sequenced during a study of blood T cells in healthy people across ages. A second PCR of about 7 to 12 cycles used a sample-barcoded 5' primer and a J-beta primer mix. One entry per CDR3 protein, called by TCRdb with MiXCR from the 5' RACE reads. The table has about 1.5 million distinct CDR3 sequences, approximately 38% seen once. This clonotype has just one count. The V and J ends lost 10 bases and 4 bases, in that order; junction bases with no gene match: 7. Germline CDR1 SGHVS, CDR2 FQNEAQ. The CDR3 covers 14 residues. The receptor was derived from a woman under 30 in good health. The chain carries TRBV7-8 and TRBJ2-1, with 10 positions matching TRBD2. The sequencing input was blood. The CDR3 nucleotides are TGTGCCACCACTACTAGCGGGGTTTACAATGAGCAGTTCTTC. Translated, it gives CATTTSGVYNEQFF.